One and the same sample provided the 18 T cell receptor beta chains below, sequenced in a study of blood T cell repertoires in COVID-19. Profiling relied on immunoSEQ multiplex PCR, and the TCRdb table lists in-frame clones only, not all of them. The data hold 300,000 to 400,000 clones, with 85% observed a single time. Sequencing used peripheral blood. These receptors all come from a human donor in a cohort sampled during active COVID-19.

The CDR3 DNA reads TGTGCCAGCAGACGGACACGCACTAACTATGGCTACACCTTC. Translating it yields CASRRTRTNYGYTF. The chain combines TRBV5-6 with TRBJ1-2; maybe TRBD1 (5 bases). Looked up from germline, CDR1 is SGHDT and CDR2 is YYEEEE. Trimming cost V 5 bases and J 0 bases, with 11 bases left between them. The CDR3 has 14 residues. Full variable domain (missing parts from reference TRBV5-6 and TRBJ1-2): DAGVTQSPTHLIKTRGQQVTLRCSPKSGHDTVSWYQQALGQGPQFIFQYYEEEERQRGNFPDRFSGHQFPNYSSELNVNALLLGDSALYLCASRRTRTNYGYTFGSGTRLTVV.

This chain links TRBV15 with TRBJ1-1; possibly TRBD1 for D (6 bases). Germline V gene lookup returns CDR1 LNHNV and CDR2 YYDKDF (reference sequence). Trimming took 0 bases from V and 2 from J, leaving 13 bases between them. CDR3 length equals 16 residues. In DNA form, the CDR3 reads TGTGCCACCAGCAGAGAAGTCCCGGGACATAACACTGAAGCTTTCTTT. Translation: CATSREVPGHNTEAFF.

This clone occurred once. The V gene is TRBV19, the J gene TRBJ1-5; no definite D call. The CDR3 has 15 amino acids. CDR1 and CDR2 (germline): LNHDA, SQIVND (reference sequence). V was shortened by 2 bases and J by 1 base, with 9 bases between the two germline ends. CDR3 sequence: CASSIRVTSNQPQHF. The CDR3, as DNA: TGTGCCAGTAGTATACGGGTAACGAGCAATCAGCCCCAGCATTTT.

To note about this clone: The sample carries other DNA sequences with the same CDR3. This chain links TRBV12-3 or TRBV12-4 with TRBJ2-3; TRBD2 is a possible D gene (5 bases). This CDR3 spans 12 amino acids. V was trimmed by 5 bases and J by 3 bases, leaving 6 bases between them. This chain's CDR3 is CASSPGTDTQYF. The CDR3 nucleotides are TGTGCCAGCAGTCCGGGGACAGATACGCAGTATTTT.

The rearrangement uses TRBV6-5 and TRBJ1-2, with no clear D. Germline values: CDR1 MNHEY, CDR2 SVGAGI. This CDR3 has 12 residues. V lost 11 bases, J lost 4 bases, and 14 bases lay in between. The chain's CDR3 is CAGNRAGYGYTF. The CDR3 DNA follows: TGTGCCGGCAACCGGGCGGGCTATGGCTACACCTTC.

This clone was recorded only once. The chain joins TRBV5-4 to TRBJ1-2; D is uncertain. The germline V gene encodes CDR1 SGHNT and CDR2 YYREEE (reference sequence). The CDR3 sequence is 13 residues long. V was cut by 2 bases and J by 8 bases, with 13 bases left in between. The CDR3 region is CASSLFGHGGYTF. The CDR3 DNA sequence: TGTGCCAGCAGCTTATTCGGCCACGGGGGCTACACCTTC.

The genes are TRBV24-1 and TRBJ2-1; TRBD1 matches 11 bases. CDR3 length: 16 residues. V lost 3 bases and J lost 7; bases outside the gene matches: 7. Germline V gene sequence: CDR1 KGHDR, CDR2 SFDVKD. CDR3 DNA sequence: TGTGCCACCAGTGATGGGACAGGGGGATTCCGAAATGAGCAGTTCTTC. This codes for CATSDGTGGFRNEQFF.

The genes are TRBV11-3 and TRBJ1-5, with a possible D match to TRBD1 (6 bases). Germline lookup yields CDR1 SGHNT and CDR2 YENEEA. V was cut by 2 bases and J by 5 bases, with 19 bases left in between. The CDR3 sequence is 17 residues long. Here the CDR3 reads CASSLPSQGWGYQPQHF. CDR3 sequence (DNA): TGTGCCAGCAGCTTACCTTCCCAGGGGTGGGGGTATCAGCCCCAGCATTTT.

The CDR3 DNA reads as TGTGCCAGCAGTTCCCTGAGCGGGGGGTGGGGAGATACGCAGTATTTT. This encodes CASSSLSGGWGDTQYF. The chain has TRBV27 and TRBJ2-3; 9 bases match TRBD2. CDR1 is MNHEY, CDR2 SMNVEV, per germline (reference sequence). The CDR3 has 16 amino acids. Trimming cost V 4 bases and J 5 bases; bases outside gene matches: 10.

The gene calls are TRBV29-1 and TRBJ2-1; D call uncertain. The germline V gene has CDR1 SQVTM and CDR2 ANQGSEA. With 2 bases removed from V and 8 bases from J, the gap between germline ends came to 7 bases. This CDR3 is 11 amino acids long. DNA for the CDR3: TGCAGCGTTGAACTTCCCGATGAGCAGTTCTTC. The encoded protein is CSVELPDEQFF.

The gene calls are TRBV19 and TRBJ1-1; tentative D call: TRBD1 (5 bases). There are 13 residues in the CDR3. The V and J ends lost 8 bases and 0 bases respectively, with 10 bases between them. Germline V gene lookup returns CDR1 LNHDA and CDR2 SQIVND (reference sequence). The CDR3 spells CASRQLLNTEAFF. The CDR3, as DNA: TGTGCCAGTCGACAGCTCCTGAACACTGAAGCTTTCTTT.

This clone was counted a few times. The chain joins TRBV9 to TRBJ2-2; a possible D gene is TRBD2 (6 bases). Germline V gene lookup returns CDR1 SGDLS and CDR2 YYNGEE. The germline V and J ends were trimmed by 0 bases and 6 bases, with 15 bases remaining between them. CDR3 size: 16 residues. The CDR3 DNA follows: TGTGCCAGCAGCGTAGACGGGACTGGAAGCGCCGGGGAGCTGTTTTTT. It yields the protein CASSVDGTGSAGELFF.

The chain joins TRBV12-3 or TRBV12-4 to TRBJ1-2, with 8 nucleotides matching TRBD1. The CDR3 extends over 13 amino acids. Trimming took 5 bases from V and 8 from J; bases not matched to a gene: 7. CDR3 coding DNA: TGTGCCAGCAGTCTCCAGGGGGCGCGAGGCTACACCTTC. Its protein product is CASSLQGARGYTF.

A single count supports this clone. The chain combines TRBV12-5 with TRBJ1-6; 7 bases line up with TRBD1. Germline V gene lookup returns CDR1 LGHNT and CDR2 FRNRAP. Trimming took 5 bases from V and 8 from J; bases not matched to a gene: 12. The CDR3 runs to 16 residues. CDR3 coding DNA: TGTGCTAGTGGTCCCACAGAGGAGCAGGGGGATTCACCCCTCCACTTT. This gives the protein CASGPTEEQGDSPLHF.

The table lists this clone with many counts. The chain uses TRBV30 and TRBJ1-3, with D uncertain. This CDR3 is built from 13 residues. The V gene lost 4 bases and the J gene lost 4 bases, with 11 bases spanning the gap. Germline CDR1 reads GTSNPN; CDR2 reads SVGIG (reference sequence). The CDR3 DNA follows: TGTGCCTGGATGGGAGGGATGGGAAACACCATATATTTT. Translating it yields CAWMGGMGNTIYF.

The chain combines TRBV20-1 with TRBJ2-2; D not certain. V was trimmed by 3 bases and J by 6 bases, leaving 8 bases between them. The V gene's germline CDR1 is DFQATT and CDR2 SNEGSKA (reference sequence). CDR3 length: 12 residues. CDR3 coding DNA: TGCAGTGCTAGTGTCTCGTCCGGGGAGCTGTTTTTT. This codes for CSASVSSGELFF.

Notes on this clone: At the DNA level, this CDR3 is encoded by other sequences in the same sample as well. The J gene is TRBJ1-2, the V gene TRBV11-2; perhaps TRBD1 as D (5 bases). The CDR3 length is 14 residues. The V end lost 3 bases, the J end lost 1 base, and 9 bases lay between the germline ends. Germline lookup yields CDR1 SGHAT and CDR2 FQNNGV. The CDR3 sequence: CASSFGQGNYGYTF. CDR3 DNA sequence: TGTGCCAGCAGCTTCGGGCAGGGTAACTATGGCTACACCTTC.

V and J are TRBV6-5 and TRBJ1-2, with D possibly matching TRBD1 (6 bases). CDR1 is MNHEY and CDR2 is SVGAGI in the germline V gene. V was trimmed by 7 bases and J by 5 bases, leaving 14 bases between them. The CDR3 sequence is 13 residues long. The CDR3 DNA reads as TGTGCCAGCACCCTGGGACACCAATATGGCTACACCTTC. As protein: CASTLGHQYGYTF.